The clone carrying this TCR beta chain was seen more than once but under ten times. Its specificity is unknown. Primers for the PCR totalled 60 Vbeta and 13 Jbeta. Generated by immunoSEQ multiplex PCR, the TCRdb table keeps only in-frame clones and is missing some. The data hold fewer than 200,000 clones, with under 9.5% observed a single time. The data were taken from a study of cytomegalovirus exposure and HLA in healthy donors. Findings and limits, study-wide: TCR beta chains associated with HLA were, in a later analysis, more clonally expanded than equally common others.

The receptor was derived from a woman aged 25 to 39 in good health and CMV-seropositive. The sequencing input was PBMCs.

The CDR3: CAWSRGGANQPQHF. CDR3 nucleotides: TGTGCCTGGAGCCGAGGGGGCGCCAATCAGCCCCAGCATTTT. The V gene is TRBV30, the J gene TRBJ1-5; 7 bases fit TRBD1. CDR3 length equals 14 residues. The V and J ends lost 3 bases and 3 bases, in that order; junction bases with no gene match: 5. CDR1 is GTSNPN, CDR2 SVGIG, per germline (reference sequence).